The 31 T cell receptor beta chains presented below share a single source sample, sequenced in a study of Graves' ophthalmopathy and Graves' hyperthyroidism. The sequenced template was RNA, covering the TCR beta CDR3 region. Scientists carried out first-round RT-PCR using HTBI primers and then a second-round multiplex PCR. TCRdb independently ran MiXCR on the multiplex PCR reads; one entry per CDR3 protein. In the table there are over 11,000 distinct CDR3 sequences, roughly 45% of which are singletons. Material: peripheral blood. The receptors were gathered from a woman aged 25 to 45 with Graves' ophthalmopathy.

Note on this clonotype: This could be a read error, since a much larger clone is one nucleotide away. The chain has TRBV29-1 and TRBJ2-7; TRBD2 is a possible D gene (6 bases). The CDR3 is made up of 12 amino acids. Germline V CDR1 and CDR2: SQVTM, ANQGSEA. Trimming removed 7 bases from V and 2 bases from J, with 12 bases in between. The CDR3 region has the DNA TGCAGCGCCTATGGGGGGACCTACGAGCAGTACTTC. This encodes CSAYGGTYEQYF.

This clonotype was seen a few times. The rearrangement links TRBV15 to TRBJ1-2; D not resolved. With 0 bases removed from V and 8 bases from J, the gap between germline ends came to 10 bases. In germline, CDR1 is LNHNV, CDR2 YYDKDF (reference sequence). The CDR3 consists of 13 residues. The CDR3 loop is CATSRDKVGGYTF. CDR3 coding DNA: TGTGCCACCAGCAGAGATAAGGTTGGGGGCTACACCTTC.

Regarding this clonotype: This clone may be a read error of a much larger clone one base away. CDR3: CASSKALAGANVLTF. The CDR3 coding sequence is TGTGCCAGCAGTAAAGCGCTAGCCGGGGCCAACGTCCTGACTTTC. The J gene is TRBJ2-6, the V gene TRBV7-3; D may be TRBD2 (5 bases). This CDR3 spans 15 amino acids. From germline, CDR1 is SGHTA and CDR2 FQGTGA. With 6 bases removed from V and 4 bases from J, the gap between germline ends came to 13 bases.

A note on this clonotype: Germline is not matched at one junction end, which may reflect a read error. This rearrangement joins TRBV15 to TRBJ2-7; TRBD1 is a possible D gene (5 bases). Per germline, CDR1 LNHNV and CDR2 YYDKDF (reference sequence). This CDR3 contains 12 residues. The CDR3: CAASRQKDEQCF. CDR3 DNA: TGTGCCGCCAGCAGACAGAAGGACGAGCAGTGCTTC. Full variable domain (remainder filled in from reference TRBV15 and TRBJ2-7): DAMVIQNPRYQVTQFGKPVTLSCSQTLNHNVMYWYQQKSSQAPKLLFHYYDKDFNNEADTPDNFQSRRPNTSFCFLDIRSPGLGDTAMYLCAASRQKDEQCFGPGTRLTVT.

This clonotype was counted between two and nine times. The chain recombines TRBV7-9 with TRBJ2-3; 7 nucleotides agree with TRBD2. The V gene's germline CDR1 is SEHNR and CDR2 FQNEAQ (reference sequence). The V segment lost 10 bases and the J segment 0 bases; nucleotides outside the gene matches: 4. This CDR3 comprises 13 residues. CDR3 loop: CAIDGRSTDTQYF. The CDR3 region has the DNA TGTGCCATCGACGGGAGGAGCACAGATACGCAGTATTTT.

Points on this clonotype: Since no conserved phenylalanine or tryptophan closes the CDR3, a read error is the likely cause. The chain joins TRBV7-9 to TRBJ2-3; a possible D gene is TRBD2 (5 bases). Looked up from germline, CDR1 is SEHNR and CDR2 is FQNEAQ (reference sequence). V shed 10 bases and J shed 1 base, with 18 bases lying between them. The CDR3 spans 15 residues. The CDR3: CAINLAEEGTDTQYS. The CDR3 nucleotides are TGTGCCATCAACCTTGCGGAGGAGGGCACAGATACGCAGTATTCT.

In its sample, this clonotype is medium-sized (0.01 to 0.1%). The chain is built from TRBV5-1 and TRBJ2-2; 10 positions match TRBD1. The CDR3 runs to 14 residues. In germline, CDR1 is SGHRS, CDR2 YFSETQ. The J segment lost 7 bases and the V segment lost 6 bases, leaving 6 bases of the junction unmatched. CDR3 bases: TGCGCCAGCACGGGACAGGGGTTTGGCGGGGAGCTGTTTTTT. Residues: CASTGQGFGGELFF.

In regard to this clonotype: One base away lies a much larger clone, so this may be a sequencing read error. J is TRBJ2-1 and V is TRBV7-7; TRBD1 is a possible D gene (5 bases). The CDR3 contains 16 residues. Germline CDR1 SSHAT, CDR2 FNYEAQ (reference sequence). CDR3: CGSSLGQGFRPNEQFF. The CDR3 region has the DNA TGTGGTAGCAGCTTGGGCCAGGGTTTCAGGCCTAATGAGCAGTTCTTC. Filled out from reference TRBV7-7 and TRBJ2-1, the complete variable domain reads GAGVSQSPRYKVTKRGQDVTLRCDPISSHATLYWYQQALGQGPEFLTYFNYEAQPDKSGLPSDRFSAERPEGSISTLTIQRTEQRDSAMYRCGSSLGQGFRPNEQFFGPGTRLTVL.

This clonotype was seen once. Given a much more abundant clone one base away, this may be a read error. This chain uses TRBV10-3 with TRBJ1-4, with D unclear. The CDR3 is 13 amino acids. Per the germline V gene, CDR1 is ENHRY and CDR2 is SYGVKD. This CDR3 reads CASEAVPGQKLVF. CDR3 coding DNA: TGTGCCAGCGAGGCCGTTCCCGGGCAAAAACTGGTTTTT.

CDR3 sequence: CSAGKRGQGINQPQHF. As DNA, the CDR3 is TGCAGTGCTGGAAAACGGGGACAGGGGATCAATCAGCCCCAGCATTTT. V gene TRBV20-1 combines with J gene TRBJ1-5; TRBD1 matches 10 bases. CDR1 is DFQATT, CDR2 SNEGSKA, per germline (reference sequence). V lost 5 bases to trimming and J lost 3 bases; unmatched junction nucleotides: 10. The CDR3 runs to 16 residues.

About this clonotype: One junction end does not reproduce the germline sequence, and a read error may be involved. The CDR3, as DNA: TGTGCCTTCGGACAGGGGAAGAGGGATACGCAGTACTTT. The encoded protein is CAFGQGKRDTQYF. The gene calls are TRBV30 and TRBJ2-3, with TRBD1 matching over 9 bases. The CDR3 contains 13 residues. Per germline, CDR1 GTSNPN and CDR2 SVGIG (reference sequence). Combining the CDR3 with reference TRBV30 and TRBJ2-3 gives the whole variable domain SQTIHQWPATLVQPVGSPLSLECTVEGTSNPNLYWYRQAAGRGLQLLFYSVGIGQISSEVPQNLSASRPQDRQFILSSKKLLLSDSGFYLCAFGQGKRDTQYFGPGTRLTVL.

This CDR3 is CASSQASGPTQGQFF. The CDR3 region has the DNA TGTGCCAGCAGCCAAGCTAGCGGCCCTACGCAGGGGCAGTTCTTC. This chain joins TRBV4-2 and TRBJ2-1; 7 nucleotides match TRBD2. The CDR3 extends over 15 amino acids. From germline, CDR1 is LGHNA and CDR2 YNFKEQ. The V segment lost 1 base and the J segment 12 bases; nucleotides outside the gene matches: 12.

The J gene is TRBJ1-1, the V gene TRBV19, with 7 bases lining up with TRBD1. Germline V CDR1 and CDR2: LNHDA, SQIVND (reference sequence). The CDR3 extends over 15 amino acids. V was pared by 6 bases and J by 0 bases, with 7 bases of the junction left unmatched. The CDR3: CASSVGGQLNTEAFF. The CDR3 DNA sequence: TGTGCCAGTAGCGTGGGGGGACAGTTGAACACTGAAGCTTTCTTT.

The V and J genes are TRBV7-9 and TRBJ2-2, with a possible D match to TRBD1 (6 bases). From germline, CDR1 is SEHNR and CDR2 FQNEAQ (reference sequence). The germline V and J ends were trimmed by 5 bases and 2 bases, with 15 bases remaining between them. CDR3 length: 16 amino acids. CDR3 sequence reads: CASSTGRTANTGELFF. The DNA for the CDR3 is TGTGCCAGCAGCACCGGGCGGACAGCTAACACCGGGGAGCTGTTTTTT.

The chain couples TRBV7-2 to TRBJ2-1, with 12 bases that match TRBD2. Trimming removed 5 bases from V and 8 bases from J; junction bases left unmatched: 7. Germline values: CDR1 SGHTA, CDR2 FQGNSA. The CDR3 has 15 residues. The CDR3 reads CASSPTSGSGDEQFF. The CDR3 nucleotides read TGTGCCAGCAGCCCGACTAGCGGGAGTGGGGATGAGCAGTTCTTC. The variable domain in full, completed from reference TRBV7-2 and TRBJ2-1, reads GAGVSQSPSNKVTEKGKDVELRCDPISGHTALYWYRQSLGQGLEFLIYFQGNSAPDKSGLPSDRFSAERTGGSVSTLTIQRTQQEDSAVYLCASSPTSGSGDEQFFGPGTRLTVL.

For this clonotype: At one end the junction does not follow the germline gene, possibly because of a read error. The chain carries TRBV5-6 and TRBJ2-7; possible D gene TRBD1, 6 bases. The CDR3 consists of 17 residues. The germline V gene has CDR1 SGHDT and CDR2 YYEEEE. CDR3 in amino acids: CASSLGATTGSHYGQYF. The CDR3 region has the DNA TGTGCCAGCAGCTTGGGAGCAACGACAGGTTCCCACTACGGGCAGTACTTC.

This clonotype is termed medium-sized. The V gene is TRBV7-3, the J gene TRBJ2-1, with D uncertain. V was pared by 4 bases and J by 9 bases, with 19 bases between. The germline V gene encodes CDR1 SGHTA and CDR2 FQGTGA. This CDR3 spans 15 amino acids. This CDR3 is CASSSERIGLGEQFF. The DNA of the CDR3 is TGTGCCAGCAGCTCCGAGCGTATAGGTCTTGGTGAGCAGTTCTTC. Together with reference TRBV7-3 and TRBJ2-1, the CDR3 gives the full variable domain: GAGVSQTPSNKVTEKGKYVELRCDPISGHTALYWYRQSLGQGPEFLIYFQGTGAADDSGLPNDRFFAVRPEGSVSTLKIQRTERGDSAVYLCASSSERIGLGEQFFGPGTRLTVL.

V and J are TRBV19 and TRBJ1-3; 8 nucleotides match TRBD1. Germline-derived CDR1 and CDR2 are LNHDA and SQIVND (reference sequence). J lost 3 bases, V lost 6 bases, and 4 bases had no gene match. This CDR3 contains 14 residues. The CDR3 reads CASRSGQGGNTIYF. The CDR3 DNA is TGTGCCAGTAGGTCCGGACAGGGTGGAAACACCATATATTTT.

This clonotype showed up many times. The chain links TRBV9 to TRBJ2-3; the D call may be TRBD1 or TRBD2 (6 bases each). The CDR3 sequence is 15 residues long. Trimming pared 4 bases from V and 4 bases from J, leaving 16 bases between. Germline CDR1 is SGDLS and CDR2 is YYNGEE. CDR3 nucleotide sequence: TGTGCCAGCAGCCCGAGGGGGGTAGGGGCAGATACGCAGTATTTT. It codes for CASSPRGVGADTQYF.

V usage is TRBV20-1 and J usage is TRBJ2-7; 12 nucleotides agree with TRBD2. The J segment lost 4 bases and the V segment lost 6 bases, leaving 7 bases of the junction unmatched. CDR1 is DFQATT, CDR2 SNEGSKA, per germline (reference sequence). This CDR3 spans 14 amino acids. The CDR3 is CSAPATSGSYEQYF. CDR3 DNA sequence: TGCAGTGCGCCTGCGACTAGCGGGAGTTACGAGCAGTACTTC.

The genes are TRBV6-5 and TRBJ2-7, with 9 bases fitting TRBD1. The CDR3 loop spans 14 amino acids. J was trimmed by 2 bases and V by 6 bases; bases with no gene match: 5. The germline V gene has CDR1 MNHEY and CDR2 SVGAGI. This CDR3 is CASRTGQGPYEQYF. The CDR3 DNA sequence: TGTGCCAGCAGGACTGGACAGGGGCCCTACGAGCAGTACTTC.

This clonotype came up many times. The J gene is TRBJ1-1, the V gene TRBV29-1, with TRBD1 matching over 9 bases. This CDR3 is 13 amino acids long. CDR1 SQVTM and CDR2 ANQGSEA come from the germline V gene. Losses at the gene ends were 8 bases for V and 3 bases for J; bases not matched to a gene: 7. The CDR3 region is CSTNRGQDTEAFF. The CDR3 region has the DNA TGCAGCACCAACAGGGGGCAGGACACTGAAGCTTTCTTT.

The V gene is TRBV2, the J gene TRBJ2-7; 8 nucleotides agree with TRBD1. Per the germline V gene, CDR1 is SNHLY and CDR2 is FYNNEI. The CDR3 contains 14 residues. V trimming: 4 bases; J trimming: 5 bases; junction bases outside the gene matches: 7. This CDR3 reads CASSGQGPGHEQYV. In nucleotides, the CDR3 is TGTGCCAGCAGTGGACAGGGGCCGGGGCACGAGCAGTACGTC.

The chain combines TRBV6-5 with TRBJ1-6; D is uncertain. Trimming cost V 2 bases and J 7 bases, with 6 bases left between them. Per the germline V gene, CDR1 is MNHEY and CDR2 is SVGAGI. The CDR3 has 13 amino acids. In DNA form, the CDR3 reads TGTGCCAGCAGTTACCGAATCAATTCACCCCTCCACTTT. Translating gives CASSYRINSPLHF.

In this sample, this clonotype is medium-sized. This chain uses TRBV6-4 with TRBJ2-2; D remains ambiguous. The CDR3 is 12 residues long. Germline values: CDR1 MRHNA, CDR2 SNTAGT. Trimming left V 3 bases short and J 3 bases short, with 2 bases between. This chain's CDR3 is CASSEDTGELFF. For the CDR3, the DNA is TGTGCCAGCAGTGAGGACACCGGGGAGCTGTTTTTT.

Comments on this clonotype: Sequence at one end of the junction differs from germline and may be a read error. This rearrangement joins TRBV7-8 to TRBJ2-7; either TRBD1 or TRBD2 may supply D (5 bases each). Looked up from germline, CDR1 is SGHVS and CDR2 is FQNEAQ. The CDR3 is made up of 11 amino acids. Here the CDR3 reads CARSPRDEQHF. As DNA, the CDR3 is TGTGCCAGAAGCCCTCGGGACGAGCAGCACTTC.

The chain is built from TRBV15 and TRBJ2-3; no definite D call. The ends were cut back, 0 bases at V and 7 bases at J, with 11 bases in the middle. Germline CDR1 and CDR2: LNHNV and YYDKDF (reference sequence). This CDR3 has 14 amino acids. CDR3 in DNA: TGTGCCACCAGCAGAGATCAGTTGAGAAATACGCAGTATTTT. Translating it yields CATSRDQLRNTQYF.

V is TRBV29-1 and J is TRBJ2-7, with 12 bases lining up with TRBD2. The trim removed 6 bases at V and 5 bases at J, leaving 8 bases unmatched. Germline values: CDR1 SQVTM, CDR2 ANQGSEA. The CDR3 sequence is 14 residues long. DNA for the CDR3: TGCAGCGTAATCGGACTAGCGGGATTTGACGAGCAGTACTTC. It is translated as CSVIGLAGFDEQYF.

The CDR3 protein is CARGDRGHNEQYF. CDR3 DNA: TGTGCCAGGGGGGACAGGGGGCACAACGAGCAGTACTTC. V and J are TRBV2 and TRBJ2-7; 12 bases align to TRBD1. The CDR3 is 13 amino acids. Germline CDR1 is SNHLY and CDR2 is FYNNEI. Germline trimming cut 9 bases from V and 5 bases from J; bases unmatched to any gene: 5.

The chain links TRBV15 to TRBJ1-5; TRBD1 matches 8 bases. The CDR3 length is 14 residues. V lost 10 bases and J lost 5; bases outside the gene matches: 10. Germline V gene data show CDR1 as LNHNV and CDR2 as YYDKDF (reference sequence). In DNA form, the CDR3 reads TGTGCCAGCTGTGGACAGGGCATTCATCAGCCCCAGCATTTT. Amino acid sequence: CASCGQGIHQPQHF.

Comment on this clonotype: The conserved phenylalanine or tryptophan normally closing the CDR3 is absent here, so this likely arose from a read error. The chain recombines TRBV5-1 with TRBJ2-7, with TRBD2 as a possible D gene (6 bases). This CDR3 is built from 14 residues. Germline V gene lookup returns CDR1 SGHRS and CDR2 YFSETQ. Trimming pared 0 bases from V and 2 bases from J, leaving 9 bases between. The CDR3 nucleotides read TGCGCCAGCAGCTTGGGACTAGACACCTACGAGCAGTACCTC. This encodes CASSLGLDTYEQYL.